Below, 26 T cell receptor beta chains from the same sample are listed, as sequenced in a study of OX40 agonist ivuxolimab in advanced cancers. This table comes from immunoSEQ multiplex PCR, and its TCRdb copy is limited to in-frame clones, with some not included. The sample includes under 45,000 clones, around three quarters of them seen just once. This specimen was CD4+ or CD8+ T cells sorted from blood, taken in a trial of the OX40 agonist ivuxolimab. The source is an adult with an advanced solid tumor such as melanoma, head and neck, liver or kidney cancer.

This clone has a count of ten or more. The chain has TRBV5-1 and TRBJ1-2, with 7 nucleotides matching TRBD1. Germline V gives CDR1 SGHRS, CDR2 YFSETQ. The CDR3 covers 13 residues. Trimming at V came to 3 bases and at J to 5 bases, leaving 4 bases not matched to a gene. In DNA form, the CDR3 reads TGCGCCAGCAGCTCGACAGGGCGATATGGCTACACCTTC. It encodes CASSSTGRYGYTF.

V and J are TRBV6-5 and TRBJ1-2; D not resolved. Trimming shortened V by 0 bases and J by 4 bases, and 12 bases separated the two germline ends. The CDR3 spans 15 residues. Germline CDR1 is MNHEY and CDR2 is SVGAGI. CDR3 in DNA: TGTGCCAGCAGTTACTCCGGTGCGGGAGGCTATGGCTACACCTTC. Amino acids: CASSYSGAGGYGYTF.

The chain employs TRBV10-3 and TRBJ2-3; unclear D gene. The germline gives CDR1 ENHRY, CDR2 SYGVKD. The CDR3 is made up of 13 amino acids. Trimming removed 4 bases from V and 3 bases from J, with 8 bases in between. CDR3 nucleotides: TGTGCCATCAGTGCCCAGCGTACAGATACGCAGTATTTT. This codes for CAISAQRTDTQYF.

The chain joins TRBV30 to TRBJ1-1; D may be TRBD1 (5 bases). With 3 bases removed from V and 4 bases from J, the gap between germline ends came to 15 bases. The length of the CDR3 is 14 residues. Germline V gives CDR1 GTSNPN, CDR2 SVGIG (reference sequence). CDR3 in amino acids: CAWSNGGRSTEAFF. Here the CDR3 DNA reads TGTGCCTGGAGCAACGGGGGGAGGTCCACTGAAGCTTTCTTT.

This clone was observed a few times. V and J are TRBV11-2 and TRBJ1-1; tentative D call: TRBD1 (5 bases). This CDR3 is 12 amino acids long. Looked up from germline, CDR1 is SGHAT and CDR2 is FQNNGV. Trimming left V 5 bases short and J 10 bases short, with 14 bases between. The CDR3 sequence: CASSNRPRGAFF. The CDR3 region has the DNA TGTGCCAGCAGCAACCGACCGAGGGGAGCTTTCTTT.

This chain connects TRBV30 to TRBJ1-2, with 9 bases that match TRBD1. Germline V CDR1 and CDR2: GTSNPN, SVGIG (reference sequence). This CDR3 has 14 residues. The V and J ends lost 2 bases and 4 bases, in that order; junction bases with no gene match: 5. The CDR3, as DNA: TGTGCCTGGAGTTCTACAGGGGGCACCTATGGCTACACCTTC. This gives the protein CAWSSTGGTYGYTF.

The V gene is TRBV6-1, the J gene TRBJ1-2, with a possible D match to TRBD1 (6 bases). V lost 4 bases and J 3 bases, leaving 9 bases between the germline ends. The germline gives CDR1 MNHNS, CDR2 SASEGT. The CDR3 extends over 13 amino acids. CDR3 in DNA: TGTGCCAGCAGTGTCCGGACAGACTATGGCTACACCTTC. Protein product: CASSVRTDYGYTF.

CDR3 sequence: CASSVVPGQGARGYGYTF. In DNA, the CDR3 is TGTGCCAGCAGCGTAGTACCAGGACAGGGGGCGCGGGGCTATGGCTACACCTTC. V is TRBV9 and J is TRBJ1-2; 11 positions agree with TRBD1. The trim removed 0 bases at V and 4 bases at J, leaving 11 bases unmatched. CDR1 and CDR2 (germline): SGDLS, YYNGEE. The CDR3 is 18 residues long.

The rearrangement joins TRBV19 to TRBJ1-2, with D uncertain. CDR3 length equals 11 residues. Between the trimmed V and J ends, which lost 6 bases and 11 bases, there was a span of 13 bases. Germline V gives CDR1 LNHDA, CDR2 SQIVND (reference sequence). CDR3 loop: CASRTAVGYTF. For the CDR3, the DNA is TGTGCCAGTAGGACTGCTGTGGGGTACACCTTC.

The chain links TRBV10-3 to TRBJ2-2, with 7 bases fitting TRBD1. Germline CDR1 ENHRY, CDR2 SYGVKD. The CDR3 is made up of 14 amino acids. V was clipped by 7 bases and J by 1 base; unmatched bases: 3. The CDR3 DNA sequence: TGTGCCATCATTCGGGACAGGAACACCGGGGAGCTGTTTTTT. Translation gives CAIIRDRNTGELFF.

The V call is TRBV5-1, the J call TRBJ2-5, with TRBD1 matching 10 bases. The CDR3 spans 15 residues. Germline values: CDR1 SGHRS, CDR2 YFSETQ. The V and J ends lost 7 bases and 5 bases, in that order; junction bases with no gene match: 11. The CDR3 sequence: CASGQDRGAYETQYF. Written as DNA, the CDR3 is TGCGCCAGCGGTCAGGACAGGGGGGCGTATGAGACCCAGTACTTC.

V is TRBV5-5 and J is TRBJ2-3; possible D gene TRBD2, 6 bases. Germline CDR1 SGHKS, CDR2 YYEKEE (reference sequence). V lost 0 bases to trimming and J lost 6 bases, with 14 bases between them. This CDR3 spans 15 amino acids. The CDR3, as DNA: TGTGCCAGCAGCTTGGTCCCAGGAGGGATCGATACGCAGTATTTT. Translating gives CASSLVPGGIDTQYF.

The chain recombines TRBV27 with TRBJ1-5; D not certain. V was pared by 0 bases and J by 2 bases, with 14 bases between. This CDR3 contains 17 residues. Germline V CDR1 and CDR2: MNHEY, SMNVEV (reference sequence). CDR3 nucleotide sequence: TGTGCCAGCAGTTTATCTAGGGTCGGTATAGGCAATCAGCCCCAGCATTTT. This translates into CASSLSRVGIGNQPQHF.

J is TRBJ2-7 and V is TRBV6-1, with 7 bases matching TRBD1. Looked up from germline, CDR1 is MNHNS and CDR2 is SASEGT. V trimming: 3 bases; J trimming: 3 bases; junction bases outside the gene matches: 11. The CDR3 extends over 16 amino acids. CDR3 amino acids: CASSDRDRVIRYEQYV. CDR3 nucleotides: TGTGCCAGCAGTGACCGGGACAGAGTTATTCGCTACGAGCAGTACGTC.

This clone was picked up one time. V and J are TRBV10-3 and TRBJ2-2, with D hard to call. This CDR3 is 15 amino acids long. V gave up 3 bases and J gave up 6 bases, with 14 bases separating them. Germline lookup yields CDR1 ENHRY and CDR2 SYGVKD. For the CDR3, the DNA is TGTGCCATCAGTGACCCAACCAAGGGTGCCGGGGAGCTGTTTTTT. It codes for CAISDPTKGAGELFF.

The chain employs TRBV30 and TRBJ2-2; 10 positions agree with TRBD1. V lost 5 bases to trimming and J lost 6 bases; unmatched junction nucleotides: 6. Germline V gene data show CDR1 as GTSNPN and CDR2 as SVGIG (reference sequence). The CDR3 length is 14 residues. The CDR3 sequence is CAWGRQGASGELFF. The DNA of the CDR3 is TGTGCCTGGGGTAGACAGGGGGCATCCGGGGAGCTGTTTTTT.

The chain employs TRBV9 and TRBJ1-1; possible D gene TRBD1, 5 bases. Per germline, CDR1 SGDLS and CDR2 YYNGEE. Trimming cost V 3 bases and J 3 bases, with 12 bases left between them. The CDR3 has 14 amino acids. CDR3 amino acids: CASSEQGGYTEAFF. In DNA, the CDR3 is TGTGCCAGCAGCGAGCAGGGTGGCTACACTGAAGCTTTCTTT.

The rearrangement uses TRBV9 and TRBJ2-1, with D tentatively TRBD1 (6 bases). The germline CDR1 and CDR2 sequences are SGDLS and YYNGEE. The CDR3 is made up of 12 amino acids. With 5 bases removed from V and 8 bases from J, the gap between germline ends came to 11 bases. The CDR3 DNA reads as TGTGCCAGCAGTTTACAGGGCCATGAGCAGTTCTTC. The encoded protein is CASSLQGHEQFF.

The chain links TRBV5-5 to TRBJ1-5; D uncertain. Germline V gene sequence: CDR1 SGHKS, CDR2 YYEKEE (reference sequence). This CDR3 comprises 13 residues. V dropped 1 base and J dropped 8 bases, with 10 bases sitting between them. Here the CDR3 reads CASSLSGSKPQHF. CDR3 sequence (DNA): TGTGCCAGCAGCTTGTCCGGAAGTAAGCCCCAGCATTTT.

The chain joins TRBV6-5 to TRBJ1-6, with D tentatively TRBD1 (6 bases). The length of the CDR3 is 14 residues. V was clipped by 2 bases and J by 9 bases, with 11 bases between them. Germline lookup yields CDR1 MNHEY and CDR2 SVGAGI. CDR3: CASSYPIRGSPLHF. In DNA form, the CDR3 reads TGTGCCAGCAGTTACCCAATCAGGGGTTCACCCCTCCACTTT.

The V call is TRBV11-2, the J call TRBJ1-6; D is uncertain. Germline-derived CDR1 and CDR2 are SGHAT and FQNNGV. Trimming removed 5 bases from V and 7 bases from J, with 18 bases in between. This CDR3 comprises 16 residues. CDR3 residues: CASSPLPPGLNSPLHF. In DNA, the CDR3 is TGTGCCAGCAGCCCCCTCCCACCGGGCCTAAATTCACCCCTCCACTTT.

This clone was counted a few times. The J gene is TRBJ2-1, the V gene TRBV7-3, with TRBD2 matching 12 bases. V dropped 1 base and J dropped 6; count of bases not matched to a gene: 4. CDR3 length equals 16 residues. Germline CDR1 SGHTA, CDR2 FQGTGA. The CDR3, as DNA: TGTGCCAGCAGCTTAATAGCTAGCGGGGGGGCCAATGAGCAGTTCTTC. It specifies CASSLIASGGANEQFF. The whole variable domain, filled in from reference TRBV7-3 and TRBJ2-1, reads GAGVSQTPSNKVTEKGKYVELRCDPISGHTALYWYRQSLGQGPEFLIYFQGTGAADDSGLPNDRFFAVRPEGSVSTLKIQRTERGDSAVYLCASSLIASGGANEQFFGPGTRLTVL.

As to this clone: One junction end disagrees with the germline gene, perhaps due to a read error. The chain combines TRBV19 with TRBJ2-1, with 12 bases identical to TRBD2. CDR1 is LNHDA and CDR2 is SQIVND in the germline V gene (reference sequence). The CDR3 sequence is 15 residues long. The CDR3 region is CASSILAGGVNEQFF. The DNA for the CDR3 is TGTGCCAGCAGTATTCTAGCGGGGGGGGTTAATGAGCAGTTCTTC.

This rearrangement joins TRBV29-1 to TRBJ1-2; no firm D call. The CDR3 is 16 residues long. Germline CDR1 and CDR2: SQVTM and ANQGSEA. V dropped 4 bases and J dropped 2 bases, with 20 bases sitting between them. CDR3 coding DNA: TGCAGCGTTGTTATATCTCGGGGTTCGGGCAACTATGGCTACACCTTC. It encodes CSVVISRGSGNYGYTF.

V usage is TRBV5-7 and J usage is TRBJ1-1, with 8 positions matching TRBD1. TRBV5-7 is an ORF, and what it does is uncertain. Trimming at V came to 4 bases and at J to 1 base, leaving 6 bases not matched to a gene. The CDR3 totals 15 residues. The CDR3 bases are TGTGCCAGCAGCATCAGGGGGCTAGCGAACACTGAAGCTTTCTTT. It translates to CASSIRGLANTEAFF.

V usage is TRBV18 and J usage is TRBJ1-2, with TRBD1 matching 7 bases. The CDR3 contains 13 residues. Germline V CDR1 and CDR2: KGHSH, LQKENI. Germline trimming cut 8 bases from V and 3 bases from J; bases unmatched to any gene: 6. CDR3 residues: CASIGQDDYGYTF. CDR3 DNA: TGTGCCAGCATTGGACAGGACGACTATGGCTACACCTTC.